These 10 T cell receptor beta chains came from one sample sequenced in a study of cytomegalovirus exposure and HLA in healthy donors. The data were produced by immunoSEQ multiplex PCR, yet TCRdb's version contains in-frame clones alone and is incomplete. Of around 52,000 clones detected, more than 80% appear once; the ten largest clones hold less than 6%. Sequenced: PBMCs. These receptors were collected from a woman aged 18-29 years in good health and CMV-seronegative.

This sequence joins TRBV7-2 and TRBJ1-2; maybe TRBD1 (6 bases). The germline CDR1 and CDR2 sequences are SGHTA and FQGNSA. The CDR3 contains 14 residues. Trimming took 5 bases from V and 4 from J, leaving 14 bases between them. CDR3 nucleotides: TGTGCCAGCAGCCGTGTAGGGGGAACCTATGGCTACACCTTC. It is translated as CASSRVGGTYGYTF.

This sequence joins TRBV9 and TRBJ1-4, with D perhaps matching TRBD1 (5 bases). CDR3 size: 15 residues. V dropped 4 bases and J dropped 8 bases, with 18 bases sitting between them. The germline V gene encodes CDR1 SGDLS and CDR2 YYNGEE. DNA of the CDR3: TGTGCCAGCAGCCCCCGCCAGGCTGGGGCGGAAAAACTGTTTTTT. It codes for CASSPRQAGAEKLFF. The complete variable domain, with remaining parts taken from reference TRBV9 and TRBJ1-4, reads DSGVTQTPKHLITATGQRVTLRCSPRSGDLSVYWYQQSLDQGLQFLIQYYNGEERAKGNILERFSAQQFPDLHSELNLSSLELGDSALYFCASSPRQAGAEKLFFGSGTQLSVL.

The chain combines TRBV19 with TRBJ2-3; D possibly corresponds to TRBD1 (6 bases). V lost 4 bases and J lost 0, with 14 bases in between. The CDR3 runs 16 residues. CDR1 LNHDA and CDR2 SQIVND come from the germline V gene (reference sequence). The CDR3 sequence is CASSTGWGTSTDTQYF. For the CDR3, the DNA is TGTGCCAGTAGTACAGGATGGGGGACAAGCACAGATACGCAGTATTTT.

The chain joins TRBV19 to TRBJ1-1; possibly TRBD1 for D (6 bases). The V end lost 7 bases, the J end lost 3 bases, and 18 bases lay between the germline ends. The CDR3 contains 15 residues. Germline lookup yields CDR1 LNHDA and CDR2 SQIVND (reference sequence). The chain's CDR3 is CASTQGNRMDTEAFF. The CDR3 DNA sequence: TGTGCCAGTACCCAGGGGAACAGAATGGACACTGAAGCTTTCTTT.

The chain links TRBV6-5 to TRBJ1-1; possible D gene TRBD1, 5 bases. Germline V lookup: CDR1 MNHEY, CDR2 SVGAGI. The CDR3 contains 15 residues. Trimming shortened V by 1 base and J by 1 base, and 10 bases separated the two germline ends. The CDR3 here is CASSYLGPGNTEAFF. CDR3 bases: TGTGCCAGCAGTTACTTGGGGCCTGGGAACACTGAAGCTTTCTTT.

Of note for this clone: Its ends do not fully match the called genes, so a read error is possible. The genes are TRBV6-5 and TRBJ1-2; D remains ambiguous. The germline V gene has CDR1 MNHEY and CDR2 SVGAGI. The length of the CDR3 is 16 residues. This CDR3 reads CASSSEMGGLSAFTIF. DNA for the CDR3: TGTGCCAGCAGTTCCGAAATGGGTGGGCTATCGGCGTTTACCATCTTC.

The chain joins TRBV30 to TRBJ2-2; 10 positions agree with TRBD2. Germline trimming cut 4 bases from V and 5 bases from J; bases unmatched to any gene: 7. Per the germline V gene, CDR1 is GTSNPN and CDR2 is SVGIG (reference sequence). The CDR3 covers 15 residues. For the CDR3, the DNA is TGTGCCTGGACCTCACTAGCGGGATGGACCGGGGAGCTGTTTTTT. It is translated as CAWTSLAGWTGELFF.

This clone is a singleton in its sample. The gene calls are TRBV7-9 and TRBJ2-1, with 9 positions matching TRBD2. The CDR3 consists of 16 residues. The germline V gene encodes CDR1 SEHNR and CDR2 FQNEAQ (reference sequence). Unmatched junction bases numbered 10, after V lost 1 base and J lost 9 bases. CDR3 region: CASSLVLLAGATEQFF. The CDR3, as DNA: TGTGCCAGCAGCTTAGTTTTATTAGCGGGAGCGACTGAGCAGTTCTTC.

A single count supports this clone. The V call is TRBV7-9, the J call TRBJ2-1; 8 nucleotides agree with TRBD2. The CDR3 loop spans 18 amino acids. V lost 3 bases, J lost 2 bases, and 12 bases stayed unmatched. Germline V gene data show CDR1 as SEHNR and CDR2 as FQNEAQ (reference sequence). In DNA form, the CDR3 reads TGTGCCAGCAGCTTGCCCAGGGTGGCGGGAGGTCCCTACAATGAGCAGTTCTTC. Translation: CASSLPRVAGGPYNEQFF.

V usage is TRBV19 and J usage is TRBJ2-7; TRBD1 matches at 9 bases. Germline V lookup: CDR1 LNHDA, CDR2 SQIVND (reference sequence). The CDR3 sequence is 15 residues long. The ends lost 6 bases at V and 5 bases at J; junction bases unmatched: 11. The CDR3 sequence is CASSAKSGTGNEQYV. In DNA form, the CDR3 reads TGTGCCAGTAGCGCTAAATCCGGGACAGGGAACGAGCAGTACGTC.